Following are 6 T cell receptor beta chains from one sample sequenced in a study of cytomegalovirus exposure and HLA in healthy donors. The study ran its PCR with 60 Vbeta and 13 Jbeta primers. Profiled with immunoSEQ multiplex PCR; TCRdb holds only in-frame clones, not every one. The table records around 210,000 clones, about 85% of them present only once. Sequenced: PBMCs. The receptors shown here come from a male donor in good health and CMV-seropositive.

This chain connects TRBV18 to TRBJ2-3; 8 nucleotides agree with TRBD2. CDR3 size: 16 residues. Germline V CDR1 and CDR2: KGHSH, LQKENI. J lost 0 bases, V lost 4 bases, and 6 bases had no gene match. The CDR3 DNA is TGTGCCAGCTCACTAACTAGCGGCGCTAGCACAGATACGCAGTATTTT. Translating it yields CASSLTSGASTDTQYF.

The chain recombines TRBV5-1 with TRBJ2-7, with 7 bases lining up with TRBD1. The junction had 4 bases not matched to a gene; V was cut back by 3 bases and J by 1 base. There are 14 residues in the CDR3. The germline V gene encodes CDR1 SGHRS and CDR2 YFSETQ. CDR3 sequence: CASSWDRPSYEQYF. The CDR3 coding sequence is TGCGCCAGCAGCTGGGACAGACCGTCCTACGAGCAGTACTTC.

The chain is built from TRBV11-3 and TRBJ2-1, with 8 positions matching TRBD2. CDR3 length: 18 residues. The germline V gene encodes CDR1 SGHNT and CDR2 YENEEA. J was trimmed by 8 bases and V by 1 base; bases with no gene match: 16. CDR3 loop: CASSLAKSGLAMGDEQFF. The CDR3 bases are TGTGCCAGCAGCTTAGCTAAATCAGGACTAGCAATGGGGGATGAGCAGTTCTTC.

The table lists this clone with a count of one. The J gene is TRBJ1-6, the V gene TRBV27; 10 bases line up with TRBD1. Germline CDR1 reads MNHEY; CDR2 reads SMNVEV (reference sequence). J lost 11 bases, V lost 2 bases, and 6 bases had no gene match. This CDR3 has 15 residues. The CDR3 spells CASSLGQGGMAPLHF. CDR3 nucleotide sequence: TGTGCCAGCAGTTTAGGACAGGGGGGTATGGCACCCCTCCACTTT.

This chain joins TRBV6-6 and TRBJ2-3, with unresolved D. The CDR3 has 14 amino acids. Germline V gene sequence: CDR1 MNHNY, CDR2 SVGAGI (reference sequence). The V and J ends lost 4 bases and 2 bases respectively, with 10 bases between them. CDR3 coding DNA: TGTGCCAGCAGTTCCCCGTCCTACACAGATACGCAGTATTTT. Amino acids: CASSSPSYTDTQYF.

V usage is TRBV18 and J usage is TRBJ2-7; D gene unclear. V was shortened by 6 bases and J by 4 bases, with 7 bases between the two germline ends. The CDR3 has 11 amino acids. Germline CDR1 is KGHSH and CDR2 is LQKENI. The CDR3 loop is CASSRTYEQYF. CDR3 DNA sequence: TGTGCCAGCTCGCGTACTTACGAGCAGTACTTC.